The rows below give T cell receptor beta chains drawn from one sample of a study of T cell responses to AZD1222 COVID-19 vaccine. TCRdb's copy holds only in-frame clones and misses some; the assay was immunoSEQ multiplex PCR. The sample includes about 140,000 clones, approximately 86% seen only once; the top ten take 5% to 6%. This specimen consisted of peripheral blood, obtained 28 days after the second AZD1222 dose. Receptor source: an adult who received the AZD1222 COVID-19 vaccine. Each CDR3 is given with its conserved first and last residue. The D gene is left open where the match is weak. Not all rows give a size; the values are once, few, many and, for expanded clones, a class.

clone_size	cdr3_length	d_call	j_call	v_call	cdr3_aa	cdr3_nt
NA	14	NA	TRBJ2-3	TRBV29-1	CSVAVGTVADTQYF	TGCAGCGTTGCCGTCGGTACAGTTGCAGATACGCAGTATTTT
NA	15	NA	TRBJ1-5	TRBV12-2	CASRTVHHSNQPQHF	TGTGCAAGTCGCACCGTTCACCATAGCAATCAGCCCCAGCATTTT
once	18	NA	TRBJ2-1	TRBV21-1	CASSPRQGGCPSTIEQFF	TGTGCCAGCAGCCCGCGACAGGGGGGATGTCCCTCTACAATTGAGCAGTTCTTC
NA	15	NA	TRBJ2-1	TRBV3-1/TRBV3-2	CASSQATDSYNEQFF	TGTGCCAGCAGCCAAGCGACAGATTCCTACAATGAGCAGTTCTTC
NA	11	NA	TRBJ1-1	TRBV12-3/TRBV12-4	CASRETSEAFF	TGTGCCAGCAGGGAAACAAGTGAAGCTTTCTTT
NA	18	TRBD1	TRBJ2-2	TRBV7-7	CASSLELPGGVNTGELFF	TGTGCTAGCAGCTTAGAACTCCCAGGGGGCGTCAACACCGGGGAGCTGTTTTTT
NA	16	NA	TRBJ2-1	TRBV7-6	CASSLLLRGSYNEQFF	TGTGCCAGCAGCTTACTATTGCGGGGCTCTTACAATGAGCAGTTCTTC
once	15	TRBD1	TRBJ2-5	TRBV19	CASSIAATGMETQYF	TGTGCCAGTAGTATAGCAGCGACAGGGATGGAGACCCAGTACTTC
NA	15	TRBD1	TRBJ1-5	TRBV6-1	CASSELTGAGQPQHF	TGTGCCAGCAGTGAATTGACAGGGGCAGGGCAGCCCCAGCATTTT
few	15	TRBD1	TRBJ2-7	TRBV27	CASSLSGTGAYEQYF	TGTGCCAGCAGTTTATCCGGGACAGGGGCCTACGAGCAGTACTTC
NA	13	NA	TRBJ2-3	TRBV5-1	CASSFGYTDTQYF	TGCGCCAGCAGCTTTGGTTACACAGATACGCAGTATTTT
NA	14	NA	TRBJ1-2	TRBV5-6	CASSLSYRVQGYTF	TGTGCCAGCAGCTTGAGCTACAGGGTGCAGGGTTACACCTTC
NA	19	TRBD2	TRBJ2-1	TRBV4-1	CASSLQEGSSGGPYNEQFF	TGCGCCAGCAGCCTCCAAGAGGGATCTAGCGGGGGGCCCTACAATGAGCAGTTCTTC
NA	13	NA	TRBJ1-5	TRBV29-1	CSVVVGRDQPQHF	TGCAGCGTTGTGGTGGGGCGCGACCAGCCCCAGCATTTT
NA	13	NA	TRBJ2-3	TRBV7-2	CASSPILVDTQYF	TGTGCCAGCAGCCCCATCCTCGTAGATACGCAGTATTTT
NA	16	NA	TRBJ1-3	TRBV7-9	CASSSRNPASGNTIYF	TGTGCCAGCAGCTCCCGTAATCCCGCCTCTGGAAACACCATATATTTT
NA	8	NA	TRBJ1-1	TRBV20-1	CSAGEAFF	TGCAGTGCTGGCGAAGCTTTCTTT
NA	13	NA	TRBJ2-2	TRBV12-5	CASPRPNTGELFF	TGTGCTAGCCCGCGACCGAACACCGGGGAGCTGTTTTTT
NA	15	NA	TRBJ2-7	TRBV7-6	CASSTFSLRDSEQYF	TGTGCCAGCAGCACATTCAGCCTAAGGGACTCCGAGCAGTACTTC
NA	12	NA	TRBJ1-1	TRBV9	CASSADPAGAFF	TGTGCCAGCAGCGCAGATCCCGCGGGAGCTTTCTTT
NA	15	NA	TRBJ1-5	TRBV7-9	CASSLGVDSNQPQHF	TGTGCCAGCAGCTTAGGGGTGGACAGCAATCAGCCCCAGCATTTT
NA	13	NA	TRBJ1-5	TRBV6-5	CASSYGGYQPQHF	TGTGCCAGCAGTTACGGGGGATATCAGCCCCAGCATTTT
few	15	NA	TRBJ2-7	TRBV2	CASSGTGDPAYEQYF	TGTGCCAGCAGCGGTACAGGCGATCCCGCCTACGAGCAGTACTTC
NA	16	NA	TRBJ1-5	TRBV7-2	CASSLEGSISNQPQHF	TGTGCCAGCAGCTTAGAGGGCAGTATTAGCAATCAGCCCCAGCATTTT
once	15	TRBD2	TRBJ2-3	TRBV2	CASRPGLVSTDTQYF	TGTGCCAGCAGGCCGGGACTAGTGAGCACAGATACGCAGTATTTT
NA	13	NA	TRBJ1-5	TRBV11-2	CASSFETDQPQHF	TGTGCCAGCAGCTTTGAGACGGATCAGCCCCAGCATTTT
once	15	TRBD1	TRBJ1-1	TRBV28	CASSLGGRGFTEAFF	TGTGCCAGCAGTTTAGGGGGCAGGGGGTTCACTGAAGCTTTCTTT
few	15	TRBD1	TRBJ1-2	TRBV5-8	CASSLVPGGNYGYTF	TGTGCCAGCAGCTTGGTGCCAGGGGGTAACTATGGCTACACCTTC
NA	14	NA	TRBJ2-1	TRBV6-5	CASSRVGGWNEQFF	TGTGCCAGCAGCCGAGTGGGGGGCTGGAATGAGCAGTTCTTC